This entry is about one T cell receptor beta chain. The antigen remains unidentified. The data belong to a study of cytomegalovirus exposure and HLA in healthy donors. Study results and limitations: Researchers had no immune exposure information except CMV serostatus available.

Use of 60 Vbeta and 13 Jbeta primers characterized the PCR. Clones were read by immunoSEQ multiplex PCR, and TCRdb kept only the in-frame ones, dropping some. Of some 150,000 clones in the sample, roughly 84% are singletons; the top ten hold less than 2.5%. Sequencing input: PBMCs. The TCR comes from a woman between 18 and 30 years old in good health and CMV-seronegative.

The CDR3 DNA is TGTGCCAGCAGATTAGGGACAGGGTCGGCAAATGAGCAGTTCTTC. The encoded protein is CASRLGTGSANEQFF. The gene calls are TRBV6-5 and TRBJ2-1; 9 nucleotides match TRBD1. This CDR3 has 15 amino acids. After removal of 6 bases from V and 7 bases from J, the junction contained 10 bases not matched to a gene. Germline assignment: CDR1 MNHEY and CDR2 SVGAGI.